Presented here are 21 T cell receptor beta chains from one specimen sequenced in a study of blood T cells in healthy people across ages. PCR was performed a second time for about 7 to 12 cycles using a sample-barcoded 5' primer and a J-beta primer mix. TCRdb used MiXCR to reprocess the 5' RACE reads, holding one entry per CDR3 protein. The sample holds roughly 680,000 distinct CDR3 sequences, more than 20% seen once. Sequencing input: blood. These receptors were obtained from an older man in good health.

On this clonotype: A junction boundary mismatches the germline segment, possibly from a read error. The genes are TRBV5-6 and TRBJ2-7; 8 nucleotides agree with TRBD2. The V gene's germline CDR1 is SGHDT and CDR2 YYEEEE. This CDR3 is built from 14 residues. The CDR3 reads CVSGGLAESYEQYF. In DNA, the CDR3 is TGTGTCAGCGGGGGTCTAGCGGAGTCCTACGAGCAGTACTTC.

The chain combines TRBV5-6 with TRBJ1-2; 7 nucleotides align to TRBD1. The junction had 9 bases not matched to a gene; V was cut back by 5 bases and J by 8 bases. The CDR3 is made up of 13 amino acids. Germline V gene sequence: CDR1 SGHDT, CDR2 YYEEEE. The CDR3 DNA reads as TGTGCCAGCAGATTTACAGGGGCCGGGGGCTACACCTTC. Its protein is CASRFTGAGGYTF.

The rearrangement uses TRBV14 and TRBJ2-1, with TRBD2 matching over 10 bases. Trimming cost V 1 base and J 4 bases; bases outside gene matches: 4. CDR1 is SGHDN and CDR2 is FVKESK in the germline V gene. The CDR3 runs to 16 residues. CDR3 coding DNA: TGTGCCAGCAGCCAAGCGACTAGCGGGTTTTACAATGAGCAGTTCTTC. It yields the protein CASSQATSGFYNEQFF.

The genes are TRBV29-1 and TRBJ1-2; D gene unclear. V lost 3 bases, J lost 2 bases, and 13 bases lay in between. The CDR3 is made up of 14 amino acids. Per germline, CDR1 SQVTM and CDR2 ANQGSEA. CDR3 in amino acids: CSVESPGLNYGYTF. CDR3 sequence (DNA): TGCAGCGTTGAGTCGCCAGGTTTAAACTATGGCTACACCTTC.

As to this clonotype: Likely a read error: the CDR3 ends without its conserved phenylalanine or tryptophan. The chain joins TRBV13 to TRBJ1-5; no reliable D call. Germline CDR1 and CDR2: PRHDT and FYEKMQ (reference sequence). Trimming removed 1 base from V and 7 bases from J, with 8 bases in between. The CDR3 is 13 amino acids. Here the CDR3 reads CASSLEGRQPQHL. CDR3 DNA sequence: TGTGCCAGCAGCTTAGAAGGGAGGCAGCCCCAGCATCTT.

The chain has TRBV20-1 and TRBJ2-1, with 8 positions matching TRBD1. CDR1 DFQATT and CDR2 SNEGSKA come from the germline V gene (reference sequence). Losses at the gene ends were 6 bases for V and 4 bases for J; bases not matched to a gene: 8. This CDR3 is built from 14 residues. The DNA for the CDR3 is TGCAGTGCCACCCGACAGGGGCGTTACAATGAGCAGTTCTTC. Translated: CSATRQGRYNEQFF.

This clonotype occurred a few times. The chain couples TRBV5-6 to TRBJ2-1; D may match TRBD1 or TRBD2 (5 bases each). CDR3 length: 16 residues. The ends were cut back, 5 bases at V and 3 bases at J, with 18 bases in the middle. Germline values: CDR1 SGHDT, CDR2 YYEEEE. The CDR3 sequence is CASSQLGASLYNEQFF. The DNA for the CDR3 is TGTGCCAGCAGTCAACTAGGGGCCTCCCTCTACAATGAGCAGTTCTTC.

The gene calls are TRBV10-3 and TRBJ2-2, with TRBD1 matching over 9 bases. Germline V CDR1 and CDR2: ENHRY, SYGVKD. This CDR3 has 16 residues. V lost 0 bases, J lost 5 bases, and 4 bases stayed unmatched. The CDR3 DNA sequence: TGTGCCATCAGTGAGTCGGGGACAGGGACGACCGGGGAGCTGTTTTTT. Its protein product is CAISESGTGTTGELFF.

The genes are TRBV19 and TRBJ1-1, with D perhaps TRBD1 (6 bases). The germline V gene encodes CDR1 LNHDA and CDR2 SQIVND (reference sequence). This CDR3 region has 15 residues. The germline V and J ends were trimmed by 6 bases and 2 bases, with 16 bases remaining between them. The CDR3 here is CASRPTGATNTEAFF. The CDR3, as DNA: TGTGCCAGTAGGCCGACGGGGGCCACAAACACTGAAGCTTTCTTT.

This chain links TRBV2 with TRBJ2-3; unclear D gene. The CDR3 loop spans 15 amino acids. V was trimmed by 5 bases and J by 4 bases, leaving 16 bases between them. Germline values: CDR1 SNHLY, CDR2 FYNNEI. This CDR3 reads CASSKESPPADTQYF. The CDR3 DNA follows: TGTGCCAGCAGTAAGGAGTCTCCCCCCGCAGATACGCAGTATTTT.

The chain combines TRBV6-1 with TRBJ2-5; D might be TRBD1 (6 bases). V was cut by 3 bases and J by 2 bases, with 10 bases left in between. Germline loops: CDR1 MNHNS, CDR2 SASEGT. This CDR3 spans 14 amino acids. The CDR3 loop is CASSDPGHQETQYF. The CDR3 DNA is TGTGCCAGCAGTGACCCGGGACATCAAGAGACCCAGTACTTC.

This clonotype was observed at least ten times. The V call is TRBV9, the J call TRBJ2-3, with 8 positions matching TRBD1. Unmatched junction bases numbered 6, after V lost 1 base and J lost 2 bases. The CDR3 is made up of 16 amino acids. The germline CDR1 and CDR2 sequences are SGDLS and YYNGEE. CDR3 nucleotide sequence: TGTGCCAGCAGCGTACTCCAGGGGGCCCTCACAGATACGCAGTATTTT. Protein: CASSVLQGALTDTQYF.

This clonotype was seen a handful of times. V usage is TRBV7-2 and J usage is TRBJ2-7; D unclear. Near its end, the DNA agrees better with TRBJ2-1, so the J call may be wrong. Germline CDR1 and CDR2: SGHTA and FQGNSA. This CDR3 is 15 amino acids long. This CDR3 reads CASSLEGRQFDEQFF. The CDR3 nucleotides read TGTGCCAGCAGCTTAGAGGGAAGGCAATTCGATGAGCAGTTCTTC.

This clonotype was seen many times. The chain couples TRBV5-6 to TRBJ1-2, with D possibly matching TRBD1 (6 bases). From germline, CDR1 is SGHDT and CDR2 YYEEEE. Trimming left V 6 bases short and J 8 bases short, with 17 bases between. There are 13 residues in the CDR3. As DNA, the CDR3 is TGTGCCAGCACCCTTCAGGGGCCAGGAGGCTACACCTTC. This encodes CASTLQGPGGYTF.

The V and J genes are TRBV2 and TRBJ2-4; 8 nucleotides align to TRBD1. There are 14 residues in the CDR3. V dropped 6 bases and J dropped 1; count of bases not matched to a gene: 2. Germline V gives CDR1 SNHLY, CDR2 FYNNEI. CDR3 protein: CASRTGDAKNIQYF. In nucleotides, the CDR3 is TGTGCCAGCAGGACAGGGGATGCCAAAAACATTCAGTACTTC.

The genes are TRBV2 and TRBJ2-1, with TRBD2 identical over 12 bases. The DNA end is a closer match to TRBJ2-7, so the J assignment may be wrong. Germline CDR1 SNHLY, CDR2 FYNNEI. There are 14 residues in the CDR3. Here the CDR3 DNA reads TGTGCCAGCAGGAGACTAGCGGGAGAGGACGAGCAGTACTTC. Protein sequence: CASRRLAGEDEQYF.

This clonotype was seen more than once but under ten times. At one end the junction does not follow the germline gene, possibly because of a read error. V is TRBV7-2 and J is TRBJ2-5, with TRBD2 matching 11 bases. Germline V CDR1 and CDR2: SGHTA, FQGNSA. The CDR3 is 16 residues long. CDR3 coding DNA: TGTGCCAGCAGCTCCAGACTAGCGGGAAACACAATGAGTTCGTTCTTC. The encoded protein is CASSSRLAGNTMSSFF.

With respect to this clonotype: The conserved final phenylalanine or tryptophan is absent from the CDR3, which likely points to a read error. The rearrangement joins TRBV20-1 to TRBJ1-3; no reliable D call. V dropped 6 bases and J dropped 1 base, with 13 bases sitting between them. Looked up from germline, CDR1 is DFQATT and CDR2 is SNEGSKA (reference sequence). CDR3 length equals 14 residues. CDR3 bases: TGCAGTGCGGTCGTGCGGGGTTCTGGAAACACCATATATCTT. Protein sequence: CSAVVRGSGNTIYL.

CDR3 in amino acids: CASSRGLAGVTGELFF. CDR3 coding DNA: TGTGCCAGCAGTCGCGGACTAGCGGGAGTAACCGGGGAGCTGTTTTTT. V usage is TRBV12-3 or TRBV12-4 and J usage is TRBJ2-2, with 13 bases fitting TRBD2. This CDR3 comprises 16 residues. Germline trimming cut 5 bases from V and 5 bases from J; bases unmatched to any gene: 5.

This clonotype has a handful of counts. J is TRBJ2-5 and V is TRBV7-9; D remains ambiguous. The V end was cut by 0 bases, the J end by 3 bases, with 11 bases between. The CDR3 runs 15 residues. Per the germline V gene, CDR1 is SEHNR and CDR2 is FQNEAQ (reference sequence). This CDR3 is CASSLASGPKETQYF. Written as DNA, the CDR3 is TGTGCCAGCAGCTTAGCGTCAGGACCAAAAGAGACCCAGTACTTC.

This clonotype was detected many times. The chain joins TRBV28 to TRBJ2-4; weak D call: TRBD1 (5 bases). The CDR3 contains 15 residues. Trimming took 3 bases from V and 2 from J, leaving 11 bases between them. Germline CDR1 MDHEN, CDR2 SYDVKM. CDR3 bases: TGTGCCAGCAGTTTTCTTACAGGAACCAAAAACATTCAGTACTTC. The encoded protein is CASSFLTGTKNIQYF.